The clone carrying this TCR beta chain was detected many times. Its antigen is unknown. The sample belongs to a study of T cell repertoires in cytomegalovirus infection. Overall study: Matching HLA type, along with CMV infection, was indicated by public TCR beta signatures. Study-level results: There were HLA-C-restricted CMV-specific TCR beta clonotypes dominating the ex vivo response. CMV carriers having the relevant HLA were flagged by cumulative public TCR beta family frequency.

TCRdb analysed the reads with MiXCR anew, one entry per CDR3 protein. Among about 310,000 distinct CDR3 sequences listed, roughly 9.3% were seen once. The CDR3 spans 14 residues. V gave up 0 bases and J gave up 4 bases, with 7 bases separating them. In germline, CDR1 is MNHEY, CDR2 SVGAGI. This chain joins TRBV6-5 and TRBJ1-3; perhaps TRBD1 as D (6 bases). Sequenced: PBMCs. The TCR originated in a human donor in good health (CMV status not recorded). Some clones in this sample may be carry-over from other donors' samples. The CDR3 DNA sequence: TGTGCCAGCAGTTACTCGGGGGCAGGAAACACCATATATTTT. This codes for CASSYSGAGNTIYF.